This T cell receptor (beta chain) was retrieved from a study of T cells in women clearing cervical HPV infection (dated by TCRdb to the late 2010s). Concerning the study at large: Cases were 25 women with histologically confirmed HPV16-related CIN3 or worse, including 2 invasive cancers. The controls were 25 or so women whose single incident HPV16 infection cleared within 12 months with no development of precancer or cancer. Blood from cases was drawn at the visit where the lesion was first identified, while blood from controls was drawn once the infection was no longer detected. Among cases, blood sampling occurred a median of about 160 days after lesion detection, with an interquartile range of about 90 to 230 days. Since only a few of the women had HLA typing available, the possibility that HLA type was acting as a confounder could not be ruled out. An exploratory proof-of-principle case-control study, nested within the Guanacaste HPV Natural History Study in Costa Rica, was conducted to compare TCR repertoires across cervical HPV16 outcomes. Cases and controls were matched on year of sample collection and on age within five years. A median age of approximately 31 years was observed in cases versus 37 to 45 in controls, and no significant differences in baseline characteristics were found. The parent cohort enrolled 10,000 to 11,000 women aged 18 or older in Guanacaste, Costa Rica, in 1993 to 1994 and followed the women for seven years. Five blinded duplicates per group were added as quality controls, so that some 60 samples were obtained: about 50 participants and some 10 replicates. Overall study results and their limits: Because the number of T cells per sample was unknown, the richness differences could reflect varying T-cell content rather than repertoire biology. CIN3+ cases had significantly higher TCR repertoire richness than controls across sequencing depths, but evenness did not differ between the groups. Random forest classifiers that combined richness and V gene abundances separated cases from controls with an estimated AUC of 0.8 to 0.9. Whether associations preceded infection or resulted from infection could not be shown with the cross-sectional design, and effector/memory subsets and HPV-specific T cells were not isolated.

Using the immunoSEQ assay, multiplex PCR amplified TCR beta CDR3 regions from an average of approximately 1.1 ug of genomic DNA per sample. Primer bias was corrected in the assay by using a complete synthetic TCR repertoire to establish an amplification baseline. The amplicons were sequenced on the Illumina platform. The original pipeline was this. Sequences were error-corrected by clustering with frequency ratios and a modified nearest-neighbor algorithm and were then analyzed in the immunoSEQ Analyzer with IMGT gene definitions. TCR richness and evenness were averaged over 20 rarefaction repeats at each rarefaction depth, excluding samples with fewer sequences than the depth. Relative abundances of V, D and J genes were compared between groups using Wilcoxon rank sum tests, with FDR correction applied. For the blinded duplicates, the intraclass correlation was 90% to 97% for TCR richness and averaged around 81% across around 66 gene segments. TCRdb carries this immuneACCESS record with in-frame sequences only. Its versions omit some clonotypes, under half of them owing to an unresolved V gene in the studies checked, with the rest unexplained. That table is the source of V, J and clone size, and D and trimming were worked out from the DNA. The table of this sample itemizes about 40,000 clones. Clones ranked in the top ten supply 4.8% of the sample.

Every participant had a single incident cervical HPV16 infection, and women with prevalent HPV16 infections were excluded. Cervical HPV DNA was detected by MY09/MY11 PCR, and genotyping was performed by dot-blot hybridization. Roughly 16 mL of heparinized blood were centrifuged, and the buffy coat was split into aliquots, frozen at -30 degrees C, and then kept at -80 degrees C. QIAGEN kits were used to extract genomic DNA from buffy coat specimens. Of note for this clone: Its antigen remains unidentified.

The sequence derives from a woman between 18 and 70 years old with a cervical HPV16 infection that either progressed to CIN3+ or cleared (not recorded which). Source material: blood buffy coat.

The CDR3 region has the sequence CASSLGRGRGNTIYF. The covered CDR3 bases are TGTGCCAGCAGCTTAGGGAGGGGAAGAGGAAACACC. The V and J genes are TRBV7-6 and TRBJ1-3, and perhaps TRBD1 as D gene, on 5 matching bases. The CDR3 end falls 3 residues outside the read, so it is completed with the germline J gene. The junction shows trimming of 1 base on V and 4 bases on J, plus 11 bases between the germline ends. The CDR3 holds 15 amino acids from the cysteine to the phenylalanine. The CDR3 was read in part: 36 bases, with the frame set at base 1. From the germline V gene, CDR1 is SGHVS and CDR2 is FNYEAQ.